This TCR beta chain was recorded in a study of blood T cell repertoires in COVID-19. At the level of the study: The United States, Italy and Spain supplied acute and convalescent COVID-19 samples. From T cells, B-cell-depleted T cells, or PBMCs came the material, which was cDNA or gDNA.

Study processing details: Reference gene primer amplification gave estimated nucleated cell counts. The repertoire was sequenced with immunoSEQ multiplex PCR; TCRdb's copy has only in-frame clones and lacks some. The V and J calls and clone size are taken from that table; D and trimming were inferred from the DNA. The sample records 200,000 to 300,000 clones, roughly nine tenths being singletons. This CDR3 has 16 residues. Germline lookup yields CDR1 MNHEY and CDR2 SVGAGI. Trimming took 0 bases from V and 5 from J, leaving 14 bases between them. This clone was counted between two and nine times. The receptor comes from a man between 60 and 70 years old with acute or convalescent COVID-19. Sequencing was carried out using peripheral blood. The chain is built from TRBV6-5 and TRBJ1-5; D gene uncertain. This CDR3 is CASSYSARRRDQPQHF. The CDR3 bases are TGTGCCAGCAGTTACTCTGCCAGGCGGCGGGATCAGCCCCAGCATTTT.